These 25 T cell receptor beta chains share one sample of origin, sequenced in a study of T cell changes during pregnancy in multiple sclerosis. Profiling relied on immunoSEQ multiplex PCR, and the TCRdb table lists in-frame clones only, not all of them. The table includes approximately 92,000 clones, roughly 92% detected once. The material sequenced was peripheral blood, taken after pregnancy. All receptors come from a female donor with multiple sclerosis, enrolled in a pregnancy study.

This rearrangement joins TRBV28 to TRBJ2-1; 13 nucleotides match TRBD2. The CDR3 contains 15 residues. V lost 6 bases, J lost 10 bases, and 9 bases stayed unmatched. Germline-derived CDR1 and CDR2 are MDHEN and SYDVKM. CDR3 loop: CASSWTSGRWGEQFF. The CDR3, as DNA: TGTGCCAGCAGCTGGACTAGCGGGAGATGGGGGGAGCAGTTCTTC.

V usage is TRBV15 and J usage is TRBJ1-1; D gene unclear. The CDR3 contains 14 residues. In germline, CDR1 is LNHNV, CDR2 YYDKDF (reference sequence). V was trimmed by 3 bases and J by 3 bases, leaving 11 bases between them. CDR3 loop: CATSSARGYTEAFF. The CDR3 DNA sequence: TGTGCCACCAGCAGCGCTCGGGGATACACTGAAGCTTTCTTT. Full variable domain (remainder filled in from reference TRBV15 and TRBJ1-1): DAMVIQNPRYQVTQFGKPVTLSCSQTLNHNVMYWYQQKSSQAPKLLFHYYDKDFNNEADTPDNFQSRRPNTSFCFLDIRSPGLGDTAMYLCATSSARGYTEAFFGQGTRLTVV.

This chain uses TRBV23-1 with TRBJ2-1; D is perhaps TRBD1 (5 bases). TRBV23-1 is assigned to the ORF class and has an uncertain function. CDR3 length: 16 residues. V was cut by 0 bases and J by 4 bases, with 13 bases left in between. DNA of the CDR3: TGCGCCAGCAGTCAATCGGCCGAGACAGTTTACAATGAGCAGTTCTTC. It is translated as CASSQSAETVYNEQFF.

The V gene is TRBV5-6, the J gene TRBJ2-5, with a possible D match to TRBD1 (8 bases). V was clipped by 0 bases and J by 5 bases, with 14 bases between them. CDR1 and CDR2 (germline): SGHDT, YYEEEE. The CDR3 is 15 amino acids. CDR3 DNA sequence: TGTGCCAGCAGCTTGGTCGACAGGGGAGGGGAGACCCAGTACTTC. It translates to CASSLVDRGGETQYF.

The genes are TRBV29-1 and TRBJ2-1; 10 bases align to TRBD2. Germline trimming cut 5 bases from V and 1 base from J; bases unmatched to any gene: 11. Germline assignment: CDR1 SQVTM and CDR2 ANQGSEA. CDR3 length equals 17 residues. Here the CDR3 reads CSVSAGGLTRSYNEQFF. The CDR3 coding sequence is TGCAGCGTTTCAGCGGGAGGGCTGACACGGTCCTACAATGAGCAGTTCTTC.

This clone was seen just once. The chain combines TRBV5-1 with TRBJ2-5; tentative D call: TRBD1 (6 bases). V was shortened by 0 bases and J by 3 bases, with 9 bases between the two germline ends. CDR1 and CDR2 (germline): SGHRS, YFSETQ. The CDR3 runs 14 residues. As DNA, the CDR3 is TGCGCCAGCAGCTTGGTCAGGGGCGAAGAGACCCAGTACTTC. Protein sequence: CASSLVRGEETQYF.

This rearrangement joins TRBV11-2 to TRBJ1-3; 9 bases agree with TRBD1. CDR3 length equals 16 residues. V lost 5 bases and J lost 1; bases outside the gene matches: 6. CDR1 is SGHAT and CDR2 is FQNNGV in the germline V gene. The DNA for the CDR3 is TGTGCCAGCAGCGGCCGGGACAGGGAATCTGGAAACACCATATATTTT. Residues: CASSGRDRESGNTIYF.

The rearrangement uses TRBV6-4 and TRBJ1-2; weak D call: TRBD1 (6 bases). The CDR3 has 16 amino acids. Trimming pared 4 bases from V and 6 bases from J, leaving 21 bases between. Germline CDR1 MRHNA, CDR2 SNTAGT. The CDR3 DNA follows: TGTGCCAGCAGTGCATTACGAAAATACAGGGTAAATGGCTACACCTTC. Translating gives CASSALRKYRVNGYTF.

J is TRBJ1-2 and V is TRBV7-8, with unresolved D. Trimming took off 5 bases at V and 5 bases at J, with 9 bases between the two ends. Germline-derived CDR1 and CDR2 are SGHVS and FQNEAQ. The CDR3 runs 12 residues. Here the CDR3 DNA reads TGTGCCAGCAGCGAGGGCCATTATGGCTACACCTTC. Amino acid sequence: CASSEGHYGYTF.

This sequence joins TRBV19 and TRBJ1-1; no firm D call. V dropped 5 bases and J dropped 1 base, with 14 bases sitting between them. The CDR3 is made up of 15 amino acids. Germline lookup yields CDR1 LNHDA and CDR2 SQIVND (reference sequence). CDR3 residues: CASSVWTSPNTEAFF. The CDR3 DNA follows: TGTGCCAGTAGTGTCTGGACTTCGCCGAACACTGAAGCTTTCTTT.

CDR3 DNA: TGTGCCAGCAGTGGATCCCCTGCGGGAACAACTAATGAAAAACTGTTTTTT. Its translation is CASSGSPAGTTNEKLFF. The V gene is TRBV2, the J gene TRBJ1-4, with D uncertain. The CDR3 runs 17 residues. V was pared by 4 bases and J by 0 bases, with 15 bases between. CDR1 is SNHLY and CDR2 is FYNNEI in the germline V gene.

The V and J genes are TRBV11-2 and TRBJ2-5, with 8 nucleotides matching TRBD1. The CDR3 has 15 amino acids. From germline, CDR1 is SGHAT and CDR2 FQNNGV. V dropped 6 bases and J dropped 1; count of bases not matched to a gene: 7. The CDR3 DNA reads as TGTGCCAGCAGGTTAAACAGGGGGATCCAAGAGACCCAGTACTTC. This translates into CASRLNRGIQETQYF.

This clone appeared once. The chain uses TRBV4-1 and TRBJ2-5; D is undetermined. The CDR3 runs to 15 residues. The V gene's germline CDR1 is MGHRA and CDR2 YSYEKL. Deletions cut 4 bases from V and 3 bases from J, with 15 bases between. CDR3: CASSRGGLLEETQYF. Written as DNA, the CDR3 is TGCGCCAGCAGCCGAGGTGGTCTCTTAGAAGAGACCCAGTACTTC.

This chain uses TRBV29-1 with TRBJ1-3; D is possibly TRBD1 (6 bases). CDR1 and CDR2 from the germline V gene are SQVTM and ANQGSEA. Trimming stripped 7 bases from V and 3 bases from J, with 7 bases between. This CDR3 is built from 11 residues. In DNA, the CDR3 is TGCAGCGGGGGGCATGGAAACACCATATATTTT. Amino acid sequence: CSGGHGNTIYF. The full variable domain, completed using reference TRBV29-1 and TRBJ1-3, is SAVISQKPSRDICQRGTSLTIQCQVDSQVTMMFWYRQQPGQSLTLIATANQGSEATYESGFVIDKFPISRPNLTFSTLTVSNMSPEDSSIYLCSGGHGNTIYFGEGSWLTVV.

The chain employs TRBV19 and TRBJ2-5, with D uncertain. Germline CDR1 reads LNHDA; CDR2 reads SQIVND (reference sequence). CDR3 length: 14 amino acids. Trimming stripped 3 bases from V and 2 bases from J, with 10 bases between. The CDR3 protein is CASSIGPLQETQYF. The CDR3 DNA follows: TGTGCCAGTAGTATCGGTCCGCTACAAGAGACCCAGTACTTC.

The CDR3 reads CSVIAGIKNYEQYF. DNA for the CDR3: TGCAGCGTTATTGCGGGAATAAAAAACTACGAGCAGTACTTC. The V gene is TRBV29-1, the J gene TRBJ2-7; possible D gene TRBD2, 6 bases. V was trimmed by 5 bases and J by 3 bases, leaving 17 bases between them. This CDR3 is built from 14 residues. The germline gives CDR1 SQVTM, CDR2 ANQGSEA.

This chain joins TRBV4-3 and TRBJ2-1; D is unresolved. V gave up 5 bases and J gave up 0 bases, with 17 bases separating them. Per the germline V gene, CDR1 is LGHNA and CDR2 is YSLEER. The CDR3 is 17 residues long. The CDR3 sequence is CASSSLWSASSYNEQFF. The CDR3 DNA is TGCGCCAGCAGCTCCTTGTGGTCAGCGAGCTCCTACAATGAGCAGTTCTTC.

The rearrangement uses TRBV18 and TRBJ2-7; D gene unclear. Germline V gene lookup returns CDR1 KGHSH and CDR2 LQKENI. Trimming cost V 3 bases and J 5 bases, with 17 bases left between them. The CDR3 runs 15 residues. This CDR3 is CASSPHATPGDEQYF. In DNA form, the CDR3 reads TGTGCCAGCTCACCCCACGCGACACCAGGCGACGAGCAGTACTTC.

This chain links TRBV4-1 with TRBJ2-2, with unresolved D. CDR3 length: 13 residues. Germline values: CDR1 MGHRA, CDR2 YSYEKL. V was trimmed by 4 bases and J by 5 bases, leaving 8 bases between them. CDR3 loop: CASSPTVTGELFF. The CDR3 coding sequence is TGCGCCAGCAGCCCCACAGTTACCGGGGAGCTGTTTTTT.

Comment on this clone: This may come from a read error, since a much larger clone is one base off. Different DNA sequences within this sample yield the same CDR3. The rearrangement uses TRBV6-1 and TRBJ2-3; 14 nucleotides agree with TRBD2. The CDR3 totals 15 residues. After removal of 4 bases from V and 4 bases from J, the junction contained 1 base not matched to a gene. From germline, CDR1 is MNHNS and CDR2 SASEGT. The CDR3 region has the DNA TGTGCCAGCAGTGGACTAGCGGGAGGGCCAGATACGCAGTATTTT. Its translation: CASSGLAGGPDTQYF.

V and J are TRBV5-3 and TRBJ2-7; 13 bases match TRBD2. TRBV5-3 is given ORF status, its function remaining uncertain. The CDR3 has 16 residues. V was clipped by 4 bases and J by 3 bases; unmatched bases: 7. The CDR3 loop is CARSPRLAGGGYEQYF. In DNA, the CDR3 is TGTGCCAGAAGCCCCAGACTAGCGGGAGGAGGCTACGAGCAGTACTTC.

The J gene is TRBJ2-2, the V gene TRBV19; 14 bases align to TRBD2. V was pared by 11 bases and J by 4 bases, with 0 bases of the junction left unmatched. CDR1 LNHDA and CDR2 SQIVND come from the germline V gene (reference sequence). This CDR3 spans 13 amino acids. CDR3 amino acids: CAGTSGSTGELFF. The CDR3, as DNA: TGTGCCGGGACTAGCGGGAGCACCGGGGAGCTGTTTTTT.

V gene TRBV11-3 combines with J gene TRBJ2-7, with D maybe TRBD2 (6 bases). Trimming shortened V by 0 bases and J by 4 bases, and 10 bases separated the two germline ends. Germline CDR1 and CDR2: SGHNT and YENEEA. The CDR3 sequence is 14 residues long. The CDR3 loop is CASSLEAAGYEQYF. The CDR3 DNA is TGTGCCAGCAGCTTAGAAGCGGCGGGATACGAGCAGTACTTC.

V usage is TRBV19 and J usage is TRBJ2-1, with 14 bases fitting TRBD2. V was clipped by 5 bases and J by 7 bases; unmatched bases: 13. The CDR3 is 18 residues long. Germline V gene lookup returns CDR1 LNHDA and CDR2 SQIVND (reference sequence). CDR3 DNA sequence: TGTGCCAGTAGTGTCCAATCCCCGGGACTAGCGGGAGTGAATGAGCAGTTCTTC. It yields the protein CASSVQSPGLAGVNEQFF.

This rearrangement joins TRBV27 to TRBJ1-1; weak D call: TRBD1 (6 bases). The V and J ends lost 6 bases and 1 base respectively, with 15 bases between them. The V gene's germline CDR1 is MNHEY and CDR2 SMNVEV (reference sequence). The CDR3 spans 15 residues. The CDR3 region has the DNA TGTGCCAGCAGCTACTCCGGGACAACGAACACTGAAGCTTTCTTT. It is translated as CASSYSGTTNTEAFF.